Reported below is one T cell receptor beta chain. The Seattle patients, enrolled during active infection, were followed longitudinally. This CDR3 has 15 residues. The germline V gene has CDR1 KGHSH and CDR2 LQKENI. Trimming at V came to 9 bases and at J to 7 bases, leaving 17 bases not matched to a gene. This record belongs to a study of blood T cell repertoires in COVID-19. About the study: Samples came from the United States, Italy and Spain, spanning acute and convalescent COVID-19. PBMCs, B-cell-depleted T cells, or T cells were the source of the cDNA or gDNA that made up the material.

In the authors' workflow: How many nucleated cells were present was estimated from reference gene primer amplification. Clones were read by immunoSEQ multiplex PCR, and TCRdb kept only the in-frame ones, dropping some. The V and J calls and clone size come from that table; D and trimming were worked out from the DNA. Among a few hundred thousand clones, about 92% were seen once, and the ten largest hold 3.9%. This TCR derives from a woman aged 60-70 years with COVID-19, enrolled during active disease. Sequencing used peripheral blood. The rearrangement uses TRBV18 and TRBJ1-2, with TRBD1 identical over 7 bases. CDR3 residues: CASETGTAQSRGYTF. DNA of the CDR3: TGTGCCAGTGAAACCGGGACAGCCCAATCGCGTGGCTACACCTTC. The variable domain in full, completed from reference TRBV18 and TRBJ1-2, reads NAGVMQNPRHLVRRRGQEARLRCSPMKGHSHVYWYRQLPEEGLKFMVYLQKENIIDESGMPKERFSAEFPKEGPSILRIQQVVRGDSAAYFCASETGTAQSRGYTFGSGTRLTVV.